The source of this T cell receptor beta chain is a study of shared clonotypes between healthy human individuals. CD8 cells regarded as naive lacked CD45RO, were positively chosen for CCR7, and omitted terminally differentiated effector memory CD45RA+ cells. This clone was recorded a few times. Its antigen remains unknown. TCRdb's table, derived via immunoSEQ multiplex PCR, lists solely in-frame clones and lacks some. The repertoire holds hundreds of thousands of clones, approximately 96% seen once, with 0.095% to 0.14% in the top ten. The V and J ends lost 7 bases and 7 bases respectively, with 4 bases between them. The CDR3 length is 9 residues. Study-wide points: Shared clonotypes across all four donors exceeded non-shared ones in generation probability.

The V gene is TRBV6-7, the J gene TRBJ1-2; D remains unclear. Being an ORF, TRBV6-7 has a function that is uncertain. Sequences were obtained from naive CD8+ T cells sorted from blood. The sequence came from a woman under 40 in good health. CDR3 nucleotides: TGTGCCAGCACTCTTGGCTACACCTTC. This encodes CASTLGYTF.